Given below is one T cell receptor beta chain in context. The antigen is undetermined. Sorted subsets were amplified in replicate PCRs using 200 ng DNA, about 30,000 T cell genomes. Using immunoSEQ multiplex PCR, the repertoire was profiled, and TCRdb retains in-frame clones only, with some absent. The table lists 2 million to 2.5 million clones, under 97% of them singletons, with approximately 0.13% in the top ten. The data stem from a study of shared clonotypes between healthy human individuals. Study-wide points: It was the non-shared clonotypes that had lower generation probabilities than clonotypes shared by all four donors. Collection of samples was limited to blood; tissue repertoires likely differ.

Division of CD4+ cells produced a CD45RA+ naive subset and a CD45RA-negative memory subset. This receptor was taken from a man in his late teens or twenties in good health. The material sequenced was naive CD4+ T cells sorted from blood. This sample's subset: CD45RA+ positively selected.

For the CDR3, the DNA is TGTGCCTGGAGTGTAATAGGTTCACATTTGCTCTACGAGCAGTACTTC. Translated: CAWSVIGSHLLYEQYF. The rearrangement joins TRBV30 to TRBJ2-7; unclear D gene. The CDR3 is made up of 16 amino acids. From germline, CDR1 is GTSNPN and CDR2 SVGIG (reference sequence). V lost 0 bases and J lost 3, with 18 bases in between.